This T cell receptor (beta chain) was identified during a study of T-cell memory formation after mild COVID-19. Study as a whole: Among the donors, TCR clusters were largely specific to each donor.

TCRdb ran MiXCR on the 5' RACE reads and lists one entry per CDR3 protein. The sample carries about 390,000 distinct CDR3 sequences, approximately 15% recorded once. CDR1 is LGHNA and CDR2 is YSLEER in the germline V gene. The CDR3 is 15 amino acids. The germline V and J ends were trimmed by 0 bases and 1 base, with 9 bases remaining between them. Specimen: PBMCs or a T cell subset sorted from them (not recorded which). The receptor's source is a man aged 18 to 29 who had mild COVID-19 (a few samples of this study predate the infection). Cell type and time point are not known. V usage is TRBV4-3 and J usage is TRBJ1-1; D is unclear. CDR3 bases: TGCGCCAGCAGCCAAGATTTCGGAGGGAACACTGAAGCTTTCTTT. Its protein product is CASSQDFGGNTEAFF.